This paragraph reports one T cell receptor (beta chain). The antigen remains unidentified. The junction differs from germline at one of its ends, possibly a read error. TCRdb keeps only in-frame clones here, not all; method: immunoSEQ multiplex PCR. The sample has some 130,000 clones; roughly 90% are singletons. This record belongs to a study of T cell responses to AZD1222 COVID-19 vaccine. Whole-study findings and limits: Nearly half of the spike-specific TCRs reportedly recognize variant regions that carry no mutations. Spike was spanned by vaccine-associated CD4 TCRs, which were dominant at 160-218 and 743-854. Donors were mostly white British, more females; clonal diversity possibly underestimated.

This CDR3 contains 14 residues. The germline V gene has CDR1 SGHDT and CDR2 YYEEEE. The sequences come from peripheral blood, collected on day 0 of AZD1222 vaccination. V usage is TRBV5-6 and J usage is TRBJ2-3, with TRBD2 identical over 13 bases. The TCR comes from an adult in good health. Here the CDR3 DNA reads TGTGCCAGCAGGTCAATGGGACTAGCGGGGTTAAGGGATTTT. It is translated as CASRSMGLAGLRDF.